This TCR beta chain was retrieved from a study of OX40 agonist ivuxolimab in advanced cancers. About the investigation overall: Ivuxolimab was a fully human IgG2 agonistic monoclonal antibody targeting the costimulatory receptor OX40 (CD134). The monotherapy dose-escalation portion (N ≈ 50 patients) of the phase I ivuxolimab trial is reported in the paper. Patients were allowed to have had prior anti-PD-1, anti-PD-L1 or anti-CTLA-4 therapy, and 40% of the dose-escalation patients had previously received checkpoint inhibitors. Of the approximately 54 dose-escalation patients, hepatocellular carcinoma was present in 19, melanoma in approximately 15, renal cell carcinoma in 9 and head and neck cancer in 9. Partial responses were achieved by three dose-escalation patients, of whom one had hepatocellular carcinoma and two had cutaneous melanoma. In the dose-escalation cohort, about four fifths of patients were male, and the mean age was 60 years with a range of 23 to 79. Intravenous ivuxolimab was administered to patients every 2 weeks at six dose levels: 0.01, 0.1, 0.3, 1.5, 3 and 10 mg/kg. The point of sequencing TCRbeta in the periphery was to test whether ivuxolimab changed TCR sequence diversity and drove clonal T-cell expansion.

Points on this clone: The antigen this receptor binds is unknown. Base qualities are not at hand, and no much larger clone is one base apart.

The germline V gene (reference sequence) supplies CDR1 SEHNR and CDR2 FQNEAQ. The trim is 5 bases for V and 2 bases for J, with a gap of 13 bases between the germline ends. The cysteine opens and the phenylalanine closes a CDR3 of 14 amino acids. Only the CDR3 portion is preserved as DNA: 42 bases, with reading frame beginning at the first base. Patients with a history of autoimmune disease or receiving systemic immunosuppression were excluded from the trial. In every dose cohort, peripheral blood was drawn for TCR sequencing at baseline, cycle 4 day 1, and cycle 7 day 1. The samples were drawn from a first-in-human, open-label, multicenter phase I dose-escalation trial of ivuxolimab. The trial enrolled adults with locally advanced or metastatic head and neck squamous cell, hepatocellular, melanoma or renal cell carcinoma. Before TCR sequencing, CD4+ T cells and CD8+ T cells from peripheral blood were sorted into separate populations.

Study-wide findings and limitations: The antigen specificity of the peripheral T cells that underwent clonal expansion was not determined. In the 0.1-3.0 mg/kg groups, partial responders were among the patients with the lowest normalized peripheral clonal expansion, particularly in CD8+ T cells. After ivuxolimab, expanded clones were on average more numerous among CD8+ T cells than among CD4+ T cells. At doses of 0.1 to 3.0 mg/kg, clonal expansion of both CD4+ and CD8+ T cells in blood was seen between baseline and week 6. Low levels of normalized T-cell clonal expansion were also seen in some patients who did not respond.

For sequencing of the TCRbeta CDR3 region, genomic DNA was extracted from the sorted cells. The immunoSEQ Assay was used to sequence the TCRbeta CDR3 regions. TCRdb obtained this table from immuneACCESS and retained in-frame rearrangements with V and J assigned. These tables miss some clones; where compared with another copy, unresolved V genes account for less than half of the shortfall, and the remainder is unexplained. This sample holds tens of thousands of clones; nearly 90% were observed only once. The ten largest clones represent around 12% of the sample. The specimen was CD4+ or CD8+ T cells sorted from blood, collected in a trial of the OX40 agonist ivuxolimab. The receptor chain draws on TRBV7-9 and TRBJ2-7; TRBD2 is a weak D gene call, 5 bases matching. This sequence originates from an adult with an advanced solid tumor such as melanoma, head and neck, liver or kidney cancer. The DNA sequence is TGTGCCAGCAGCGGTCTAGCAACTGCCTACGAGCAGTACTTC. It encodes CASSGLATAYEQYF.